This T cell receptor beta chain was documented in a study of blood T cell repertoires in COVID-19. Across the study: Italy, Spain and the United States were the sources of the convalescent and acute COVID-19 samples. PBMCs, B-cell-depleted T cells, or T cells were the source of the cDNA or gDNA that made up the material.

The length of the CDR3 is 12 residues. Germline CDR1 SEHNR, CDR2 FQNEAQ (reference sequence). V dropped 8 bases and J dropped 1 base, with 8 bases sitting between them. Original processing methods: Amplified reference gene primers provided the basis for estimating nucleated cell counts. Only in-frame clones appear in the TCRdb table, and some are missing; sequencing was by immunoSEQ multiplex PCR. The DNA gave D and trimming, while V, J and clone size come from that table. The sample lists around 250,000 clones, 86% seen once, with 2.2% in the top ten. This TCR derives from a man aged 25 to 40 who had recovered from COVID-19. The chain recombines TRBV7-9 with TRBJ1-2; no reliable D call. Input material: peripheral blood. The CDR3 DNA follows: TGTGCCAGCGCGACTGGTAACTATGGCTACACCTTC. Residues: CASATGNYGYTF.